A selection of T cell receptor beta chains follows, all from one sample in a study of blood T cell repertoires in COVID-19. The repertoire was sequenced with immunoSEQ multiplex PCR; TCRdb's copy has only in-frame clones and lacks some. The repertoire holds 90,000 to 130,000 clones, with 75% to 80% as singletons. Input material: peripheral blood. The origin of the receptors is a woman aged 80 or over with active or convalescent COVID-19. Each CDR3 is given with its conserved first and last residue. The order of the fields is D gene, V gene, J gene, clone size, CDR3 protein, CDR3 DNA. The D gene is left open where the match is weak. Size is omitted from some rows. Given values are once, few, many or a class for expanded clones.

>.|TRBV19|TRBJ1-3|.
CASRSRQISGNTIYF
TGTGCCAGTAGATCGAGGCAAATCTCTGGAAACACCATATATTTT
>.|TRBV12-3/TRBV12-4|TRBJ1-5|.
CASSFSHQPQHF
TGTGCCAGCAGTTTTTCTCATCAGCCCCAGCATTTT
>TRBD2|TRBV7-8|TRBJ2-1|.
CASSDPSGKAYNEQFF
TGTGCCAGCAGCGACCCTAGCGGGAAAGCCTACAATGAGCAGTTCTTC
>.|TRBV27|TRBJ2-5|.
CASSLLARETQYF
TGTGCCAGCAGTTTACTAGCGAGAGAGACCCAGTACTTC
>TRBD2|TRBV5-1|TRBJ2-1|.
CASSLELADIINEQFF
TGCGCCAGCAGCTTGGAGCTAGCGGACATAATCAATGAGCAGTTCTTC
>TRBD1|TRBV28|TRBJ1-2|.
CASSLQPGQYGYTF
TGTGCCAGCAGTTTGCAGCCGGGACAGTATGGCTACACCTTC
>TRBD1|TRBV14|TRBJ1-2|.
CASSQSGQGANGYTF
TGTGCCAGCAGCCAATCCGGACAGGGGGCCAATGGCTACACCTTC
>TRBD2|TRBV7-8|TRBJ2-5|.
CASSLASGREGETQYF
TGTGCCAGCAGCTTGGCGAGCGGGAGAGAGGGAGAGACCCAGTACTTC
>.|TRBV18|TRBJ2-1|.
CASSPAGPSYNEQFF
TGTGCCAGCTCACCAGCAGGGCCGTCCTACAATGAGCAGTTCTTC
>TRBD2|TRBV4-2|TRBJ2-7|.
CASSPSFSLAGGYEQYF
TGTGCCAGCAGCCCCTCTTTCTCGTTAGCGGGAGGCTACGAGCAGTACTTC
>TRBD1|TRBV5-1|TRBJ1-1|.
CASSILPQGLSNTEAFF
TGCGCCAGCAGCATCCTACCACAGGGGTTGTCGAACACTGAAGCTTTCTTT
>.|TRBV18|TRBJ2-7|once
CASSPTFGGSNEQYF
TGTGCCAGCTCACCTACCTTCGGAGGGTCCAACGAGCAGTACTTC
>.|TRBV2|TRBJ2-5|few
CASSVNRRETQYF
TGTGCCAGCAGTGTGAACCGTCGGGAGACCCAGTACTTC
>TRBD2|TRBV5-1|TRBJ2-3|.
CASSLRLAGGLTDTQYF
TGCGCCAGCAGCTTGAGGCTAGCGGGAGGCCTCACAGATACGCAGTATTTT